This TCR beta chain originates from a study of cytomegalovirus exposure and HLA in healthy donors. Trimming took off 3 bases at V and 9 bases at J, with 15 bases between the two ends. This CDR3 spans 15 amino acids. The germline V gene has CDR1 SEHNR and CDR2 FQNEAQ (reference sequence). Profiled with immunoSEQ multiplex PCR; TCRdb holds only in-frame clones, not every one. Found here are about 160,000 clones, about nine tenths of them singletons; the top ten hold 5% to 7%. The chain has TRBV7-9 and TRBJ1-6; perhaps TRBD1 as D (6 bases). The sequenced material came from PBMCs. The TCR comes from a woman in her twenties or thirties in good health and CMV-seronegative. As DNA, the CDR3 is TGTGCCAGCAGCTTTTATGGCAGGGGCGGTTCACCCCTCCACTTT. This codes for CASSFYGRGGSPLHF.